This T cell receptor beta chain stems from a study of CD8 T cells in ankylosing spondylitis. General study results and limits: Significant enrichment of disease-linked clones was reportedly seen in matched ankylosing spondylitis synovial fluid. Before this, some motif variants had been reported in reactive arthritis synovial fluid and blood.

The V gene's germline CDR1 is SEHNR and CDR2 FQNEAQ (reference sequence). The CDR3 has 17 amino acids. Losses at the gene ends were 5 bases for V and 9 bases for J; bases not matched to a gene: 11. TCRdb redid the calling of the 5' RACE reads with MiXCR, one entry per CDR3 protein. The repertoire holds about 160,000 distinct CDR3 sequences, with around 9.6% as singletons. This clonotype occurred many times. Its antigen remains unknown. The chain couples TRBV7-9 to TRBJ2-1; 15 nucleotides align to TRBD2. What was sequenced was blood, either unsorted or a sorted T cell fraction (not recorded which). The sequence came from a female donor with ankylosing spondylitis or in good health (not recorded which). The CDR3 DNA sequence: TGTGCCAGCAGCCCGAAAAGGACTAGCGGGAGGGTAGGTGAGCAGTTCTTC. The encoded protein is CASSPKRTSGRVGEQFF. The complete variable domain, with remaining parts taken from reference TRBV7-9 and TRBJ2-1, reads DTGVSQNPRHKITKRGQNVTFRCDPISEHNRLYWYRQTLGQGPEFLTYFQNEAQLEKSRLLSDRFSAERPKGSFSTLEIQRTEQGDSAMYLCASSPKRTSGRVGEQFFGPGTRLTVL.